Included here is one T cell receptor (beta chain) sequence, with context. The antigen this receptor binds is unknown. No quality values exist for individual bases; no much larger clone is one base distant. Reading the label with the study, this specimen's treatment or condition is: approximately nine-day PBMC culture with coronavirus spike peptide pools or control peptides (ViraFEST assay). The study used the ViraFEST assay, which expanded antigen-specific T cells with peptide pools and then identified expanded clonotypes by TCR sequencing. Positive SARS-CoV-2 PCR tests in the convalescent patients dated from March to December 2020, before Alpha, Beta and Delta variants emerged in the United States. Each well held approximately 2 million PBMCs cultured in IMDM containing approximately 5% human AB serum and around 9.2 IU/ml IL-2, with about 9.1 ug/ml peptide pools added. Half of the culture medium was replaced with fresh IL-2-containing medium on days 3 and 7. Once the cells had been in culture for around nine days, the EasySep CD4+ T cell isolation kit was used to isolate CD4+ T cells by negative selection. PBMCs were separated from whole blood using Ficoll-Paque Plus gradient centrifugation and then either used fresh or cryopreserved at -140C. Each culture condition was generally run in triplicate wells.

Via the germline V gene, CDR1 is SGHVS and CDR2 FNYEAQ. Measured from the cysteine to the phenylalanine, the CDR3 is 17 residues long. Solely the CDR3 DNA is kept, with 51 bases framed from the first base. At the junction V is shortened by 1 base and J by 4 bases, with 18 bases in between. The sample comes from a study of vaccination and CD4 T cells after COVID-19 (dated by TCRdb to between 2021 and 2024). About the full investigation: Convalescent patients had a positive SARS-CoV-2 result on nasal swab PCR, and of these patients, fewer than ten had mild disease and one had severe disease. Overlapping spike peptide pools from SARS-CoV-2 and from the common cold coronaviruses HCoV-NL63, HCoV-OC43 and HCoV-229E were used as culture stimuli. The spike-specific CD4+ TCR repertoire was compared before and after mRNA vaccination in about nine COVID-19 convalescent patients and a handful of infection-naive healthy vaccine recipients. Post-COVID blood samples from convalescent patients were collected a median of around 100 days after diagnosis, with a range of about 30 to 170 days. The time from the second vaccine dose to post-vaccine blood sampling had a median of roughly 79 days and ranged from roughly 13 to 241 days. Each participant got two doses of either the Pfizer-BioNTech BNT162b2 vaccine (n=8) or the Moderna mRNA-1273 vaccine (n=2). Control cultures used a CEFX viral epitope pool as positive control, an HIV-1 Nef peptide pool as negative control, or no peptide. Six males and four females were included in the convalescent cohort, with two Hispanic individuals, seven Caucasians, two Asians and one multiracial person represented.

The library was made by PCR. DNA from cultured CD4+ T cells was subjected to TCR sequencing with the Oncomine TCR Beta short-read assay at the Johns Hopkins FTIC core. The QIAamp micro DNA kit was used to extract genomic DNA from the cultured CD4+ T cells. The Oncomine TCR Beta libraries from cultured CD4+ T cells were pooled using unique dual indexes and then sequenced on an Illumina iSeq 100. The published analysis was carried out like this. Non-productive sequences were removed, and CDR3s not starting with C, not ending with F or W, or shorter than 7 amino acids were discarded. Antigen-specific clonotypes were identified using the MANAFEST web application through comparison of peptide-stimulated wells with reference and other culture wells. Positive clones required FDR below 0.05, an odds ratio above 5, and productive frequency above 0.1% in at least two of three replicate wells. A clonotype counted as cross-reactive if it showed significant expansion both in the SARS-CoV-2 spike wells and in at least one common cold coronavirus spike condition. Levenshtein distances (stringdist) and unrooted phylogenetic trees (ape) in R version 3.6.1 were used to assess CDR3 homology. The public sequencing data were trimmed at Q25 with fastp and processed into clonotypes with MiXCR by TCRdb, which kept only in-frame beta chains. Each CDR3 protein appears once, grouped with its most common genes and DNA. The V and J calls reflect TCRdb's pipeline rather than the authors' work. Recorded for this sample are thousands of distinct CDR3 sequences; approximately 22% of them occurred a single time. The ten biggest clones cover under 55% of the sample.

Study-wide conclusions, independent of this receptor: Among the post-vaccine SARS-CoV-2-reactive clones in convalescent patients, a median approximately 86% showed up only after vaccination, which suggests vaccine-specific priming. Although the median number of SARS-CoV-2-reactive clonotypes went up from around 20 after infection to some 37 after vaccination, the increase was not significant. Only a relatively small number of convalescent patients were included in the study, and early timepoints following natural infection were not analyzed. Of the vaccine-specific clones found in convalescent patients, nearly all (304 of 307) were mono-reactive for SARS-CoV-2 spike instead of being cross-reactive with common cold coronaviruses.

In this chain, TRBV7-6 is recombined with TRBJ2-3; matching of 7 bases hints at TRBD2 as the D gene. Sequencing was done on a sample of CD4+ T cells from blood, cultured in vitro. The receptor was isolated from a human donor who had recovered from COVID-19. The CDR3 protein is CASSLGLGGGGPDTQYF. The DNA sequence is given as TGTGCCAGCAGCTTAGGACTGGGGGGCGGGGGCCCAGATACGCAGTATTTT.